The 29 T cell receptor beta chains listed next were all sequenced from one sample in a study of sequential checkpoint blockade in melanoma. Treatment given: randomized to nivolumab then ipilimumab (arm A) or the reverse (arm B). Method: immunoSEQ multiplex PCR; TCRdb's copy keeps in-frame clones and lacks some. This sample has about 6,400 clones, with roughly 21% found just once. Sequenced here: tumor tissue (inferred from file names), sampled from a patient given nivolumab and ipilimumab in sequence. These receptors were collected from a human donor with melanoma.

The genes are TRBV30 and TRBJ1-5, with 7 bases matching TRBD1. The junction had 16 bases not matched to a gene; V was cut back by 4 bases and J by 7 bases. The CDR3 is 16 residues long. In germline, CDR1 is GTSNPN, CDR2 SVGIG (reference sequence). CDR3 bases: TGTGCCTGGACTCCTTCAAACAGGGGCCGGGACCAGCCCCAGCATTTT. It codes for CAWTPSNRGRDQPQHF.

The V call is TRBV19, the J call TRBJ2-2; D gene uncertain. Germline V gives CDR1 LNHDA, CDR2 SQIVND (reference sequence). CDR3 size: 12 residues. V dropped 6 bases and J dropped 1 base, with 3 bases sitting between them. CDR3 DNA sequence: TGTGCCAGTAGCGAGAACACCGGGGAGCTGTTTTTT. Translated: CASSENTGELFF.

The V and J genes are TRBV14 and TRBJ2-7; a possible D gene is TRBD1 (5 bases). V gave up 0 bases and J gave up 6 bases, with 12 bases separating them. CDR3 length: 14 amino acids. Germline V gene data show CDR1 as SGHDN and CDR2 as FVKESK. The CDR3 nucleotides read TGTGCCAGCAGCCAAGATTGGGGCAGTTCCGAGCAGTACTTC. Protein product: CASSQDWGSSEQYF.

This clone was seen only a few times. V usage is TRBV18 and J usage is TRBJ2-1; no firm D call. With 4 bases removed from V and 7 bases from J, the gap between germline ends came to 17 bases. CDR1 KGHSH and CDR2 LQKENI come from the germline V gene. This CDR3 contains 15 residues. The CDR3 sequence: CASSQPYGVRNEQFF. CDR3 DNA: TGTGCCAGCTCACAGCCCTATGGGGTCAGGAATGAGCAGTTCTTC. Full variable domain (rest looked up from reference TRBV18 and TRBJ2-1): NAGVMQNPRHLVRRRGQEARLRCSPMKGHSHVYWYRQLPEEGLKFMVYLQKENIIDESGMPKERFSAEFPKEGPSILRIQQVVRGDSAAYFCASSQPYGVRNEQFFGPGTRLTVL.

This clone has a handful of counts. J is TRBJ1-1 and V is TRBV18, with D perhaps matching TRBD1 (5 bases). CDR3 length: 16 amino acids. Germline V gene lookup returns CDR1 KGHSH and CDR2 LQKENI. Trimming removed 6 bases from V and 0 bases from J, with 17 bases in between. CDR3 in amino acids: CASSPPGGIMNTEAFF. DNA of the CDR3: TGTGCCAGCTCGCCCCCCGGGGGAATCATGAACACTGAAGCTTTCTTT.

By proportion, this clone is medium-sized. Germline is not matched at one junction end, which may reflect a read error. This rearrangement joins TRBV6-8 to TRBJ1-2; 8 bases are a match to TRBD1. The CDR3 is 12 amino acids. Germline V gene sequence: CDR1 MNHGY, CDR2 SAAAGT. CDR3 sequence reads: CAISSGGTGYTF. Written as DNA, the CDR3 is TGTGCCATCAGTTCAGGGGGCACTGGCTACACCTTC.

The chain uses TRBV7-4 and TRBJ1-4, with TRBD1 matching 8 bases. The germline gives CDR1 SGHVT, CDR2 SQSDAQ. CDR3 length equals 13 residues. After removal of 5 bases from V and 8 bases from J, the junction contained 4 bases not matched to a gene. CDR3 sequence reads: CASSRTGSEKLFF. Here the CDR3 DNA reads TGTGCCAGCAGCCGGACAGGGTCCGAAAAACTGTTTTTT. The variable domain in full, completed from reference TRBV7-4 and TRBJ1-4, reads GAGVSQSPRYKVAKRGRDVALRCDSISGHVTLYWYRQTLGQGSEVLTYSQSDAQRDKSGRPSGRFSAERPERSVSTLKIQRTEQGDSAVYLCASSRTGSEKLFFGSGTQLSVL.

This clone showed up many times. The chain recombines TRBV11-3 with TRBJ1-2, with a tentative D call TRBD1 (5 bases). CDR1 is SGHNT and CDR2 is YENEEA in the germline V gene. CDR3 length equals 16 residues. V gave up 1 base and J gave up 6 bases, with 18 bases separating them. The DNA for the CDR3 is TGTGCCAGCAGCTTAGGATTGGCAGGGAGGGACGATGGCTACACCTTC. Encoded protein: CASSLGLAGRDDGYTF.

In this sample, this clone turned up a few times. This chain connects TRBV9 to TRBJ2-1; a possible D gene is TRBD1 (6 bases). This CDR3 has 15 residues. Trimming shortened V by 6 bases and J by 0 bases, and 13 bases separated the two germline ends. Germline V gene data show CDR1 as SGDLS and CDR2 as YYNGEE. The CDR3 nucleotides read TGTGCCAGCAAGACGGACAGTAGCTCCTACAATGAGCAGTTCTTC. It translates to CASKTDSSSYNEQFF.

The sample holds a few counts of this clone. The chain joins TRBV6-8 to TRBJ2-3; 10 bases line up with TRBD1. J lost 5 bases, V lost 5 bases, and 19 bases had no gene match. The CDR3 spans 19 residues. The germline gives CDR1 MNHGY, CDR2 SAAAGT. The CDR3 nucleotides are TGTGCCAGCAGTGGATCTCTCGGGACAGGGGACAATAGGGGAGATACGCAGTATTTT. This encodes CASSGSLGTGDNRGDTQYF.

This clone was counted ten times or more. The chain combines TRBV9 with TRBJ1-5; no clear D gene. CDR3 length: 12 residues. Germline V gene sequence: CDR1 SGDLS, CDR2 YYNGEE. V was clipped by 0 bases and J by 9 bases, with 7 bases between them. DNA for the CDR3: TGTGCCAGCAGCGTAGAAGGTGGGCCCCAGCATTTT. It specifies CASSVEGGPQHF.

The chain uses TRBV29-1 and TRBJ2-1; D call uncertain. This CDR3 spans 16 amino acids. The germline V gene has CDR1 SQVTM and CDR2 ANQGSEA. Trimming cost V 0 bases and J 3 bases, with 15 bases left between them. As DNA, the CDR3 is TGCAGCGTTGAAGACCCAGACGCCCTCTACTACAATGAGCAGTTCTTC. Encoded protein: CSVEDPDALYYNEQFF.

CDR3 DNA sequence: TGCAGCGTTGCGCCTAGCGGGAGCAGAAACACCGGGGAGCTGTTTTTT. Its protein product is CSVAPSGSRNTGELFF. This chain joins TRBV29-1 and TRBJ2-2; the match to TRBD2 covers 10 bases. Germline values: CDR1 SQVTM, CDR2 ANQGSEA. The CDR3 is 16 residues long. V trimming: 4 bases; J trimming: 2 bases; junction bases outside the gene matches: 7.

This clone was counted between two and nine times. This rearrangement joins TRBV11-3 to TRBJ2-2; 10 bases agree with TRBD2. Trimming cost V 5 bases and J 5 bases; bases outside gene matches: 8. The germline CDR1 and CDR2 sequences are SGHNT and YENEEA. The CDR3 sequence is 16 residues long. CDR3: CASSQGLAGVTGELFF. CDR3 nucleotides: TGTGCCAGCAGCCAAGGTCTAGCGGGAGTTACCGGGGAGCTGTTTTTT.

This clone showed up just a few times. The V gene is TRBV6-8, the J gene TRBJ2-2, with 7 bases aligning to TRBD1. The ends lost 5 bases at V and 5 bases at J; junction bases unmatched: 14. This CDR3 spans 17 amino acids. Germline-derived CDR1 and CDR2 are MNHGY and SAAAGT. CDR3 DNA sequence: TGTGCCAGCAGTGGCCCAGGACAGGCGGGTATTACCGGGGAGCTGTTTTTT. It encodes CASSGPGQAGITGELFF.

The chain links TRBV7-8 to TRBJ2-3; D is unclear. CDR1 and CDR2 from the germline V gene are SGHVS and FQNEAQ. Trimming shortened V by 5 bases and J by 3 bases, and 9 bases separated the two germline ends. CDR3 size: 13 residues. The DNA for the CDR3 is TGTGCCAGCAGCCGAATAAGGACAGATACGCAGTATTTT. Encoded protein: CASSRIRTDTQYF.

This clone was observed a few times. CDR3 coding DNA: TGTGCCAGCAAGGGCGATGGCGTCCATGAGCAGTTCTTC. Translated, it gives CASKGDGVHEQFF. The chain combines TRBV2 with TRBJ2-1; D not certain. CDR1 is SNHLY, CDR2 FYNNEI, per germline. The germline V and J ends were trimmed by 7 bases and 8 bases, with 15 bases remaining between them. The CDR3 sequence is 13 residues long.

The J gene is TRBJ2-1, the V gene TRBV25-1; 10 positions match TRBD1. This CDR3 spans 16 amino acids. The trim removed 5 bases at V and 8 bases at J, leaving 12 bases unmatched. Germline lookup yields CDR1 MGHDK and CDR2 SYGVNS. In DNA form, the CDR3 reads TGTGCCAGCAGTCCCAGCTCCCGGACAGGGGGTTATGAGCAGTTCTTC. This encodes CASSPSSRTGGYEQFF.

Only a few counts were recorded for this clone. This chain uses TRBV11-3 with TRBJ2-7; D possibly corresponds to TRBD1 (6 bases). The germline V and J ends were trimmed by 3 bases and 2 bases, with 14 bases remaining between them. This CDR3 has 15 amino acids. Germline V CDR1 and CDR2: SGHNT, YENEEA. The CDR3 spells CASSLAGTRAYEQYF. In DNA form, the CDR3 reads TGTGCCAGCAGCTTGGCCGGGACAAGGGCCTACGAGCAGTACTTC.

The chain links TRBV19 to TRBJ2-1, with TRBD2 matching 8 bases. CDR1 and CDR2 from the germline V gene are LNHDA and SQIVND (reference sequence). V gave up 1 base and J gave up 9 bases; unmatched junction bases: 8. The CDR3 spans 15 residues. The CDR3 sequence: CASSIAAGVWGEQFF. In nucleotides, the CDR3 is TGTGCCAGTAGTATAGCAGCGGGAGTTTGGGGTGAGCAGTTCTTC.

This clone was detected once. The chain uses TRBV29-1 and TRBJ2-5; TRBD1 or TRBD2 may be the D gene (5 bases each). CDR1 is SQVTM, CDR2 ANQGSEA, per germline. CDR3 length: 16 residues. Trimming left V 3 bases short and J 5 bases short, with 22 bases between. The CDR3 DNA sequence: TGCAGCGTTGATGTTTCGCGGACACTCGGGGCCGAGACCCAGTACTTC. Translating gives CSVDVSRTLGAETQYF.

This clone was counted between two and nine times. J is TRBJ1-1 and V is TRBV30, with a possible D match to TRBD1 (5 bases). The CDR3 consists of 11 residues. Germline V gene lookup returns CDR1 GTSNPN and CDR2 SVGIG (reference sequence). Trimming removed 5 bases at V and 1 base at J, with 5 bases between. The chain's CDR3 is CAWGQNTEAFF. The DNA of the CDR3 is TGTGCCTGGGGACAGAACACTGAAGCTTTCTTT.

This chain joins TRBV9 and TRBJ1-2; D remains ambiguous. CDR1 is SGDLS, CDR2 YYNGEE, per germline. The germline V and J ends were trimmed by 3 bases and 6 bases, with 15 bases remaining between them. The CDR3 consists of 14 residues. The CDR3 nucleotides are TGTGCCAGCAGCGGGAACGGAGGGTTTAATGGCTACACCTTC. Translating gives CASSGNGGFNGYTF.

There are a few counts of this clone. The chain joins TRBV6-8 to TRBJ1-3; no definite D call. Germline V gives CDR1 MNHGY, CDR2 SAAAGT. The CDR3 sequence is 15 residues long. V was shortened by 0 bases and J by 4 bases, with 10 bases between the two germline ends. The CDR3 region is CASSYSAHPGNTIYF. CDR3 nucleotides: TGTGCCAGCAGTTACTCGGCGCATCCGGGAAACACCATATATTTT.

The V gene is TRBV11-3, the J gene TRBJ2-1; TRBD2 matches at 15 bases. The V gene's germline CDR1 is SGHNT and CDR2 YENEEA. CDR3 length: 18 amino acids. V trimming: 1 base; J trimming: 6 bases; junction bases outside the gene matches: 7. CDR3 amino acids: CASSLGGLAGGVSNEQFF. The CDR3 DNA reads as TGTGCCAGCAGCTTAGGGGGACTAGCGGGAGGTGTGTCCAATGAGCAGTTCTTC.

This chain uses TRBV25-1 with TRBJ2-7; tentative D call: TRBD2 (6 bases). This CDR3 contains 14 residues. The V end lost 1 base, the J end lost 2 bases, and 9 bases lay between the germline ends. Germline lookup yields CDR1 MGHDK and CDR2 SYGVNS. CDR3 amino acids: CASSESTSPYEQYF. The CDR3 bases are TGTGCCAGCAGTGAATCCACTAGCCCCTACGAGCAGTACTTC.

This clone was observed a handful of times. V is TRBV6-8 and J is TRBJ1-1; 7 nucleotides align to TRBD1. After removal of 11 bases from V and 5 bases from J, the junction contained 11 bases not matched to a gene. The germline gives CDR1 MNHGY, CDR2 SAAAGT. This CDR3 is built from 13 residues. The DNA for the CDR3 is TGTGCCGGAGGAGGGGGCAGGTGGACTGAAGCTTTCTTT. The encoded protein is CAGGGGRWTEAFF.

This clone was counted only a few times. The chain combines TRBV28 with TRBJ2-3, with D maybe TRBD1 (5 bases). The CDR3 runs to 12 residues. CDR1 is MDHEN and CDR2 is SYDVKM in the germline V gene. Between the trimmed V and J ends, which lost 6 bases and 6 bases, there was a span of 10 bases. DNA for the CDR3: TGTGCCAGCAGAATGAACAGGGATACGCAGTATTTT. This translates into CASRMNRDTQYF.

This clone was counted only a few times. This CDR3 is CASSMGGNTEAFF. The CDR3 DNA follows: TGTGCCAGTAGTATGGGGGGGAACACTGAAGCTTTCTTT. The chain couples TRBV19 to TRBJ1-1; D might be TRBD1 (5 bases). Germline V gene lookup returns CDR1 LNHDA and CDR2 SQIVND (reference sequence). The CDR3 is 13 residues long. The V end was cut by 3 bases, the J end by 1 base, with 6 bases between.